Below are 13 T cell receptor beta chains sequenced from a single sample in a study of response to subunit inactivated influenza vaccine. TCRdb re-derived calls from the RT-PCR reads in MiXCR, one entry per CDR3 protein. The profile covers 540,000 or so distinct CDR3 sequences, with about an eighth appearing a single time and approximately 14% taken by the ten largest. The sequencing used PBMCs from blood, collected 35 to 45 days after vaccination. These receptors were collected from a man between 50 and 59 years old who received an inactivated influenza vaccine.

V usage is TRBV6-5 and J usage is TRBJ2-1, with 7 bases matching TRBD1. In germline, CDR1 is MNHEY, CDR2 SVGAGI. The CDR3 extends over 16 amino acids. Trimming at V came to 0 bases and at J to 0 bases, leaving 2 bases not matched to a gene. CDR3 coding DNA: TGTGCCAGCAGTTACTCGTGGACAGGCTCCTACAATGAGCAGTTCTTC. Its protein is CASSYSWTGSYNEQFF.

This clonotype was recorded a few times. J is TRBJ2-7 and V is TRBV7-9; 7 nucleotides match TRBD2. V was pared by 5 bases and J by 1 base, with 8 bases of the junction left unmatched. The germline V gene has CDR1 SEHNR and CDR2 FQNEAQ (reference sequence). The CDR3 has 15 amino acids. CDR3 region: CASSRLGGYSYEQYF. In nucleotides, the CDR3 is TGTGCCAGCAGCCGACTCGGGGGGTATTCCTACGAGCAGTACTTC.

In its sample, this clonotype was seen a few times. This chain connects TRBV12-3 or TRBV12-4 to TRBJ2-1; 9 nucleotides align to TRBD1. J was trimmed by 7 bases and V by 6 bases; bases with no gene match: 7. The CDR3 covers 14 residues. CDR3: CASSQGQGLNEQFF. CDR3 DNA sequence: TGTGCCAGCAGCCAGGGACAGGGCCTGAATGAGCAGTTCTTC.

The CDR3 coding sequence is TGTGCCAGCACCCCCGGGGCGGGGGGCGGCCAGAACACTGAAGCTTTCTTT. It specifies CASTPGAGGGQNTEAFF. This chain connects TRBV6-1 to TRBJ1-1, with D perhaps matching TRBD1 (6 bases). CDR1 is MNHNS and CDR2 is SASEGT in the germline V gene. This CDR3 is built from 17 residues. Trimming removed 7 bases at V and 1 base at J, with 22 bases between.

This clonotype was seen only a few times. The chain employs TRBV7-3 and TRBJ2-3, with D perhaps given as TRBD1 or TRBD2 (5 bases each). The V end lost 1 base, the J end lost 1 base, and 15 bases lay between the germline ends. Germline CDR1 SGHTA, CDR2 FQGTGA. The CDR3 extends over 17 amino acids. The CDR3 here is CASSLRPEGRRTDTQYF. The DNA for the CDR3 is TGTGCCAGCAGCTTAAGGCCAGAGGGGCGGCGCACAGATACGCAGTATTTT.

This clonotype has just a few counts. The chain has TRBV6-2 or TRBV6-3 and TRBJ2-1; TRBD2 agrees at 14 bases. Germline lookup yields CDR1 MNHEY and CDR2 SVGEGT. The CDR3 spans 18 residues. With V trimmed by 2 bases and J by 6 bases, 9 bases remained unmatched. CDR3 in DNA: TGTGCCAGCAGTTACACCGCGCGGACTAGCGGGAGGACCAATGAGCAGTTCTTC. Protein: CASSYTARTSGRTNEQFF.

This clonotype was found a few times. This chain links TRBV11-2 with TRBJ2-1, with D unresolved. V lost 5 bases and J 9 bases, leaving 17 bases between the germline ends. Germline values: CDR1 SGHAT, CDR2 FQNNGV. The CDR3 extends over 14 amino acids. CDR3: CASSPDDLSSEQFF. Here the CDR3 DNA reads TGTGCCAGCAGCCCCGATGACCTGAGTTCTGAGCAGTTCTTC. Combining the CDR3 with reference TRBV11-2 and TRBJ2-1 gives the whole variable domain EAGVAQSPRYKIIEKRQSVAFWCNPISGHATLYWYQQILGQGPKLLIQFQNNGVVDDSQLPKDRFSAERLKGVDSTLKIQPAKLEDSAVYLCASSPDDLSSEQFFGPGTRLTVL.

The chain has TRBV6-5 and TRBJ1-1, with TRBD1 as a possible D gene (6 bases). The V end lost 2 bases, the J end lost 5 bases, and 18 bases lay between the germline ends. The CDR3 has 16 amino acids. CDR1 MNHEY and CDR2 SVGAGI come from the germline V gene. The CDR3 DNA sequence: TGTGCCAGCAGTTACCATTTTGGGGGGGCGCGGACTGAAGCTTTCTTT. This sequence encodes CASSYHFGGARTEAFF.

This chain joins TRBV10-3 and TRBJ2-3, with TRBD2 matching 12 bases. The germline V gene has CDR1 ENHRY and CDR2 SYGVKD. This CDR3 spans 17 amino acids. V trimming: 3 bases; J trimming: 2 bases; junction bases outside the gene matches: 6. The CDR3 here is CAISELWTSGTTDTQYF. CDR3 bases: TGTGCCATCAGTGAACTTTGGACTAGCGGGACCACAGATACGCAGTATTTT.

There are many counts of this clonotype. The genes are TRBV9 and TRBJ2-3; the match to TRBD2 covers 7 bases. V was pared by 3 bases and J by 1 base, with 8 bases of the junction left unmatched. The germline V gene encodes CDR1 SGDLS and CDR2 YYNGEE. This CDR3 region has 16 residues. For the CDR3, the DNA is TGTGCCAGCAGCGCCTCAAGGGAGGGCCGCACAGATACGCAGTATTTT. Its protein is CASSASREGRTDTQYF.

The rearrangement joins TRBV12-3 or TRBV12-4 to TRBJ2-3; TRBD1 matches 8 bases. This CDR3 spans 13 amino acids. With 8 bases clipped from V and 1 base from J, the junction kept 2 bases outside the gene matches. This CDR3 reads CASQGAGTDTQYF. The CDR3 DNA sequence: TGTGCCAGCCAGGGGGCGGGCACAGATACGCAGTATTTT.

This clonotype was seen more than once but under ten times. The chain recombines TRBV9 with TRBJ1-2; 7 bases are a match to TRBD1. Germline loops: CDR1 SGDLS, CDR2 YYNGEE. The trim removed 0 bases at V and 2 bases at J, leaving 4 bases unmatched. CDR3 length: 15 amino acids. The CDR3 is CASSVDDRANYGYTF. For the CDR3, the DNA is TGTGCCAGCAGCGTAGACGACAGGGCCAACTATGGCTACACCTTC.

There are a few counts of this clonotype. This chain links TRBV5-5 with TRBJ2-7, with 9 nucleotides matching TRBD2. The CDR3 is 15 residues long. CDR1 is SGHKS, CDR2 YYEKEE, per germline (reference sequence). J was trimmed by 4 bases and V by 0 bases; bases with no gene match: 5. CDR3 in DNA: TGTGCCAGCAGCTTGGGGGTTAGCGGGGGATACGAGCAGTACTTC. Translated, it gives CASSLGVSGGYEQYF.